The 11 T cell receptor beta chains given below trace back to one sample, sequenced in a study of blood T cell repertoires in COVID-19. The method was immunoSEQ multiplex PCR; TCRdb's version includes in-frame clones alone and lacks a portion of them. The sample carries around 270,000 clones, about 89% recorded once. Sequencing was carried out using peripheral blood. Every receptor here comes from a man aged 35-49 years who had recovered from COVID-19.

This chain links TRBV10-2 with TRBJ2-2; TRBD1 aligns across 9 bases. The V gene's germline CDR1 is WSHSY and CDR2 SAAADI. With V trimmed by 6 bases and J by 0 bases, 8 bases remained unmatched. There are 17 residues in the CDR3. The CDR3 DNA reads TGCGCCAGCAGCCGGACAGGGGTCGCCGCGAACACCGGGGAGCTGTTTTTT. Encoded protein: CASSRTGVAANTGELFF.

Only one count was recorded for this clone. The J gene is TRBJ2-3, the V gene TRBV7-7, with D perhaps TRBD2 (6 bases). Germline CDR1 SSHAT, CDR2 FNYEAQ (reference sequence). The V end lost 5 bases, the J end lost 0 bases, and 18 bases lay between the germline ends. The CDR3 length is 17 residues. CDR3 in amino acids: CASSPRPGASSTDTQYF. The CDR3 DNA is TGTGCCAGCAGCCCGCGTCCGGGAGCCAGTAGCACAGATACGCAGTATTTT.

The genes are TRBV7-2 and TRBJ2-7; D is possibly TRBD2 (5 bases). The CDR3 totals 13 residues. With 3 bases removed from V and 9 bases from J, the gap between germline ends came to 15 bases. CDR1 SGHTA and CDR2 FQGNSA come from the germline V gene. CDR3 residues: CASSLRPGEVQYF. The CDR3 DNA reads TGTGCCAGCAGCTTGAGACCCGGGGAAGTGCAGTACTTC.

This clone has just one count. The chain employs TRBV5-4 and TRBJ2-7; TRBD1 is a possible D gene (5 bases). CDR1 is SGHNT, CDR2 YYREEE, per germline (reference sequence). The CDR3 consists of 15 residues. Between the trimmed V and J ends, which lost 2 bases and 3 bases, there was a span of 15 bases. The CDR3 reads CASSLVPSRDYEQYF. The DNA for the CDR3 is TGTGCCAGCAGCTTAGTGCCAAGCAGGGACTACGAGCAGTACTTC.

This clone came up a few times. The chain recombines TRBV11-2 with TRBJ2-7; D is perhaps TRBD2 (5 bases). The CDR3 is made up of 16 amino acids. Trimming pared 5 bases from V and 2 bases from J, leaving 19 bases between. Per germline, CDR1 SGHAT and CDR2 FQNNGV. The DNA of the CDR3 is TGTGCCAGCAGCCCCCTTGTGGGCGGGCAAACCTACGAGCAGTACTTC. It codes for CASSPLVGGQTYEQYF. The full variable domain, with the rest looked up from reference TRBV11-2 and TRBJ2-7, is EAGVAQSPRYKIIEKRQSVAFWCNPISGHATLYWYQQILGQGPKLLIQFQNNGVVDDSQLPKDRFSAERLKGVDSTLKIQPAKLEDSAVYLCASSPLVGGQTYEQYFGPGTRLTVT.

The table lists this clone with a count of one. The gene calls are TRBV10-3 and TRBJ2-5; 7 nucleotides agree with TRBD2. The CDR3 length is 12 residues. V shed 8 bases, J shed 5 bases, and the junction held 5 bases outside the gene matches. CDR1 is ENHRY, CDR2 SYGVKD, per germline. In DNA form, the CDR3 reads TGTGCCATCTCTACTAGCGTCGAGACCCAGTACTTC. Protein product: CAISTSVETQYF.

This sequence joins TRBV21-1 and TRBJ2-2; the tabulated D call, TRBD2, remains unverified against the DNA. TRBV21-1 is a documented pseudogene. The CDR3 consists of 17 residues. In DNA, the CDR3 is TGTGCCAGCAGCAAGACCGGGACTAGCCCGAGAATTGGGGAGCTGTTTTTT. Its protein is CASSKTGTSPRIGELFF.

J is TRBJ2-7 and V is TRBV5-5; 14 positions match TRBD2. This CDR3 comprises 15 residues. V lost 5 bases and J lost 2; bases outside the gene matches: 3. Germline-derived CDR1 and CDR2 are SGHKS and YYEKEE (reference sequence). The DNA of the CDR3 is TGTGCCAGCAGGACTAGCGGGGGGGCCACCTACGAGCAGTACTTC. Encoded protein: CASRTSGGATYEQYF. Combining the CDR3 with reference TRBV5-5 and TRBJ2-7 gives the whole variable domain DAGVTQSPTHLIKTRGQQVTLRCSPISGHKSVSWYQQVLGQGPQFIFQYYEKEERGRGNFPDRFSARQFPNYSSELNVNALLLGDSALYLCASRTSGGATYEQYFGPGTRLTVT.

This clone was seen just once. The chain employs TRBV7-9 and TRBJ2-7, with D tentatively TRBD1 (5 bases). CDR3 length equals 13 residues. Germline V gene data show CDR1 as SEHNR and CDR2 as FQNEAQ (reference sequence). Trimming shortened V by 1 base and J by 9 bases, and 13 bases separated the two germline ends. The CDR3 here is CASSLESGISQYF. The CDR3, as DNA: TGTGCCAGCAGCTTAGAATCAGGGATCTCGCAGTACTTC.

The genes are TRBV19 and TRBJ2-5, with 7 bases identical to TRBD2. With V trimmed by 8 bases and J by 2 bases, 11 bases remained unmatched. CDR3 size: 15 residues. The germline gives CDR1 LNHDA, CDR2 SQIVND (reference sequence). The CDR3 DNA reads TGTGCCAGTCAGTCAACCAGCGGGGCACAAGAGACCCAGTACTTC. Its translation is CASQSTSGAQETQYF.

The J gene is TRBJ1-2, the V gene TRBV2; unclear D gene. The CDR3 is 12 residues long. V was clipped by 5 bases and J by 0 bases, with 4 bases between them. Germline V gives CDR1 SNHLY, CDR2 FYNNEI. CDR3 sequence (DNA): TGTGCCAGCAGTCCAGCTAACTATGGCTACACCTTC. Protein: CASSPANYGYTF. The full variable domain, with the rest looked up from reference TRBV2 and TRBJ1-2, is EPEVTQTPSHQVTQMGQEVILRCVPISNHLYFYWYRQILGQKVEFLVSFYNNEISEKSEIFDDQFSVERPDGSNFTLKIRSTKLEDSAMYFCASSPANYGYTFGSGTRLTVV.